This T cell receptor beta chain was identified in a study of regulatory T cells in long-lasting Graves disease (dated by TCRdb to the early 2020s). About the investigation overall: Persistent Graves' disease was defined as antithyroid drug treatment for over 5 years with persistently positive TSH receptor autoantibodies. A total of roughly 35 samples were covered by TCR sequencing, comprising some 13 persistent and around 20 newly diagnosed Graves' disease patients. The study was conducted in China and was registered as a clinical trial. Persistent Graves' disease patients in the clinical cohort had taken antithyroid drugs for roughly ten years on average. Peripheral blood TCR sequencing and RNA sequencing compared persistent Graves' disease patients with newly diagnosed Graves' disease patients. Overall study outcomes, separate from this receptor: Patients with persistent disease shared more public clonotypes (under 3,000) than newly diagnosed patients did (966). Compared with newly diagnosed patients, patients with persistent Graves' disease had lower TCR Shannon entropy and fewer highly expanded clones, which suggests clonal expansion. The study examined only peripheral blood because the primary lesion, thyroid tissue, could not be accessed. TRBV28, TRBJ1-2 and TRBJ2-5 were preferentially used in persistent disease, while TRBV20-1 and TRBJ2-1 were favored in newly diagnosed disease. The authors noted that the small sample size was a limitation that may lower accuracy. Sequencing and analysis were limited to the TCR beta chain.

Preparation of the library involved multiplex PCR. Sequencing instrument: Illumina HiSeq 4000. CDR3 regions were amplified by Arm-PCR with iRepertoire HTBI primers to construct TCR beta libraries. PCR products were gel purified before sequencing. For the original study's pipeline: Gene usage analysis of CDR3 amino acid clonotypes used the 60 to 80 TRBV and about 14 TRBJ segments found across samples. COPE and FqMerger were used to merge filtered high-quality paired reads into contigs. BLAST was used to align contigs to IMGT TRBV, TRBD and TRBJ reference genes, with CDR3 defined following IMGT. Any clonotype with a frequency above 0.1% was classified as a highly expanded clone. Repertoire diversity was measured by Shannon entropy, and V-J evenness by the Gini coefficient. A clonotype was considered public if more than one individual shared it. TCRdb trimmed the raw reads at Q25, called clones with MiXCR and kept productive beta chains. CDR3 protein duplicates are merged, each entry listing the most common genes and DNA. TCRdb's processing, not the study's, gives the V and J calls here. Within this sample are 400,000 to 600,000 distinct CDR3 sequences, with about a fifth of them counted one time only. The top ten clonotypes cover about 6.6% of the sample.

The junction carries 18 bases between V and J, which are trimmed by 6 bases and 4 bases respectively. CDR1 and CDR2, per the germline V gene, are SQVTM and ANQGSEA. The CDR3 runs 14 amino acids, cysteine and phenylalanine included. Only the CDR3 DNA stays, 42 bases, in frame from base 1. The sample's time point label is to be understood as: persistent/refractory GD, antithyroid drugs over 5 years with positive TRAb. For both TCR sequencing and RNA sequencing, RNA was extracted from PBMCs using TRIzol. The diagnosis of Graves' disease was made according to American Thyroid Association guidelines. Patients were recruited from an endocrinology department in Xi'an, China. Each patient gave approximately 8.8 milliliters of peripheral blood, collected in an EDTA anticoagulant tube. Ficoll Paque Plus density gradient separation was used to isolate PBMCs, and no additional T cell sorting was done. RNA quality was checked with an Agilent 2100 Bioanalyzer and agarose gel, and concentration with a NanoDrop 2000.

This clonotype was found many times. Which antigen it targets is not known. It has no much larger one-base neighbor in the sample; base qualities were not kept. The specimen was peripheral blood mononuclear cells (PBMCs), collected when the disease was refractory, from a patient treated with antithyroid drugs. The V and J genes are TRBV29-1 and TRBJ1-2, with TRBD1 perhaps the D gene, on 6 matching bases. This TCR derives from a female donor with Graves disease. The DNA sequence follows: TGCAGCGTAGGAGACAGGCAGCTGGGCTATGGCTACACCTTC. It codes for CSVGDRQLGYGYTF.